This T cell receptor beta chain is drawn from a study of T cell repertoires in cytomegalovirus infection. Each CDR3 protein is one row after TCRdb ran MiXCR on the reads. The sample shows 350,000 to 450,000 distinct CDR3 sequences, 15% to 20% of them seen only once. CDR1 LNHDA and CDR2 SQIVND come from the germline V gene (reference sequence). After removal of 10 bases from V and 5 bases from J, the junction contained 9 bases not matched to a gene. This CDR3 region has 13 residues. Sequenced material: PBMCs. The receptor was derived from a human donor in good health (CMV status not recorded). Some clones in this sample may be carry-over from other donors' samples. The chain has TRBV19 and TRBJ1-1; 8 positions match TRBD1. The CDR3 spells CATSRGLDTEAFF. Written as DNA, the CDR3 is TGTGCCACCTCCAGGGGGCTCGATACTGAAGCTTTCTTT.